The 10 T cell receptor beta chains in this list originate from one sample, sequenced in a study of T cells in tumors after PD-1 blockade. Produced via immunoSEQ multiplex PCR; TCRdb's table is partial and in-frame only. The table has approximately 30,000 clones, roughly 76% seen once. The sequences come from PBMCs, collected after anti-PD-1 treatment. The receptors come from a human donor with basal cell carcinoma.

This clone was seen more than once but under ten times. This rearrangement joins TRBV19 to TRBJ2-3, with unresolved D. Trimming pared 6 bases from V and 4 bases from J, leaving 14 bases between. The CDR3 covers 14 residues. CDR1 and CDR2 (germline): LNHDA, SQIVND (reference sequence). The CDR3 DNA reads TGTGCCAGTAGCCGTAATACAGACCCAGATACGCAGTATTTT. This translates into CASSRNTDPDTQYF.

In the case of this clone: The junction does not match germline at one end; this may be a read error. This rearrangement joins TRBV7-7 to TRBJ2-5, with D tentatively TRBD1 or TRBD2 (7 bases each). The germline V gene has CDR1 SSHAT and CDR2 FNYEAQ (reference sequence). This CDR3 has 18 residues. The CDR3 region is CASSLGGLLAGAVETQYF. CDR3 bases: TGTGCTAGCAGCTTAGGGGGCCTTTTGGCGGGAGCTGTAGAGACCCAGTACTTC.

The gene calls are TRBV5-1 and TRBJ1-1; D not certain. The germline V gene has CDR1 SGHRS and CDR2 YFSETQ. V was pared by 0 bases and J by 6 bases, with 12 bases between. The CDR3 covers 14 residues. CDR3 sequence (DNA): TGCGCCAGCAGCTTGGCCATGGCCCAGTCTGAAGCTTTCTTT. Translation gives CASSLAMAQSEAFF.

The CDR3, as DNA: TGCGCCAGCAGCCAAGGTCCTCAGCCAGATACGCAGTATTTT. Translated, it gives CASSQGPQPDTQYF. This chain links TRBV5-1 with TRBJ2-3; D remains ambiguous. Germline CDR1 reads SGHRS; CDR2 reads YFSETQ. This CDR3 is 14 amino acids long. The germline V and J ends were trimmed by 4 bases and 4 bases, with 13 bases remaining between them.

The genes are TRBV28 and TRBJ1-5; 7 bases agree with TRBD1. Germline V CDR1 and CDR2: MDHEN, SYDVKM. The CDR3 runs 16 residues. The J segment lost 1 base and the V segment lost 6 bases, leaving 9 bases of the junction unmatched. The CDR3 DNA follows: TGTGCCAGCAGACGATACGGGGACAGAAGCAATCAGCCCCAGCATTTT. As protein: CASRRYGDRSNQPQHF.

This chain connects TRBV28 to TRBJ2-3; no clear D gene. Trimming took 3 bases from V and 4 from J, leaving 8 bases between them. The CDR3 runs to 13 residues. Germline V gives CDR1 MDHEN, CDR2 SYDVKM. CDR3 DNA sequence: TGTGCCAGCAGTTTTCTGGGTCCAGATACGCAGTATTTT. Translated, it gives CASSFLGPDTQYF.

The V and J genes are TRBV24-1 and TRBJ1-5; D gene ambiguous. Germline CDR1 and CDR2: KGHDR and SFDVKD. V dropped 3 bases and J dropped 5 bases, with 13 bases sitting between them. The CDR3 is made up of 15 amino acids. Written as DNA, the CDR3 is TGTGCCACCAGTGATGGTTCGGGGAGGGATCAGCCCCAGCATTTT. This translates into CATSDGSGRDQPQHF.

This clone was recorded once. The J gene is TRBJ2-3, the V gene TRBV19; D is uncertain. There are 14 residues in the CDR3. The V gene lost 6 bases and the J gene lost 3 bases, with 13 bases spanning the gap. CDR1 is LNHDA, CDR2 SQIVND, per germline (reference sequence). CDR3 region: CASSGRLGTDTQYF. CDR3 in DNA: TGTGCCAGTAGCGGACGCCTTGGGACAGATACGCAGTATTTT.

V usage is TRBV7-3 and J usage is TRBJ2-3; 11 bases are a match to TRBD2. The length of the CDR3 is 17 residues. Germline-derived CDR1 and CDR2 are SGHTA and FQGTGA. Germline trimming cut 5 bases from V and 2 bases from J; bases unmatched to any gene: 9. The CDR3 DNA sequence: TGTGCCAGCAGCCCCTATCGACTAGCGGGATCCACAGATACGCAGTATTTT. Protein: CASSPYRLAGSTDTQYF.

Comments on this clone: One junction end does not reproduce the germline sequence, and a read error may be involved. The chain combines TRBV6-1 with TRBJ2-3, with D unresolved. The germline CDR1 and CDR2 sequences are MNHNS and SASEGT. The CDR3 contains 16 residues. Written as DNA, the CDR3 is TGTGCCAGCAGGGAAGAACGAGGCCGAAGCCGGGATACGCAGTATTTT. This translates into CASREERGRSRDTQYF.